This T cell receptor (beta chain) was found in a study of blood T cell repertoires in COVID-19. Study context: Researchers got acute and convalescent COVID-19 samples from the United States, Italy and Spain. In each case, the material was cDNA or gDNA derived from T cells, B-cell-depleted T cells, or PBMCs.

As originally analysed: Nucleated cell number was recorded as an estimate derived from reference gene primer amplification. Profiled with immunoSEQ multiplex PCR; TCRdb holds only in-frame clones, not every one. Clonal size and the V and J genes are those of that table, whereas D and trimming came from the DNA. The repertoire includes some 31,000 clones, around 85% of them detected once, and roughly 3.1% sits in the top ten. Seattle's cohort entered during active infection and was followed longitudinally. CDR1 SGHTA and CDR2 FQGNSA come from the germline V gene. The CDR3 loop spans 16 amino acids. The V and J ends lost 4 bases and 9 bases, in that order; junction bases with no gene match: 11.

The TCR originated in a man in his 70s with COVID-19, enrolled during active disease. Sequenced input: peripheral blood. This rearrangement joins TRBV7-2 to TRBJ1-5, with 11 bases fitting TRBD1. The CDR3 loop is CASSSRWTGGVGPQHF. The DNA of the CDR3 is TGTGCCAGCAGCTCTCGATGGACAGGGGGCGTAGGGCCCCAGCATTTT.